These 16 T cell receptor beta chains originate from one sample sequenced in a study of Graves' ophthalmopathy and Graves' hyperthyroidism (dated by TCRdb to 2016 to 2019). Sequenced using an Illumina HiSeq 2000. For repertoire sequencing, the TCR beta CDR3 regions were amplified from RNA transcripts. The first round of RT-PCR was done with HTBI primers and the Qiagen OneStep RT-PCR kit, and was followed by a second round of multiplex PCR, then size selection and purification. The public reads were reanalyzed by TCRdb: fastp trimming at Q25, MiXCR alignment, in-frame beta chains only. Each entry merges the rows of one CDR3 protein and shows their most common DNA and genes. This sample holds 200,000 to 250,000 distinct CDR3 sequences; around a fifth were observed only once. Clones ranked in the top ten supply 35% to 55% of the sample. Input material: peripheral blood. The receptors were gathered from a woman aged 45-65 years with Graves' ophthalmopathy. Donor details come from another sample of the same person, matched by shared clones.

This clonotype was counted a few times. This clone may be a read error of a much larger clone one base away. The chain recombines TRBV6-2 or TRBV6-3 with TRBJ1-1, with TRBD1 as a possible D gene (5 bases). CDR3 length equals 11 residues. Germline lookup yields CDR1 MNHEY and CDR2 SVGEGT. The CDR3 DNA reads TGTGCCAGCTCTAGAGGGACTGAAGCTTCCTTT. Protein sequence: CASSRGTEASF.

V gene TRBV24-1 combines with J gene TRBJ2-2; 10 bases line up with TRBD2. The trim removed 11 bases at V and 5 bases at J, leaving 10 bases unmatched. The length of the CDR3 is 15 residues. Germline V lookup: CDR1 KGHDR, CDR2 SFDVKD. The CDR3 loop reads CASNPSGRETGELFF. The CDR3 nucleotides are TGTGCCAGCAACCCCAGCGGGAGGGAAACCGGGGAGCTGTTTTTT.

Points on this clonotype: At one boundary the junction diverges from the germline segment, which might be a read error. The CDR3 nucleotides are TGTGCCCGCAGTTACTCCTTAGGACAGGACCTCCAAGAGACCCAGTACTTC. This sequence encodes CARSYSLGQDLQETQYF. The chain links TRBV6-5 to TRBJ2-5; TRBD1 matches 7 bases. CDR1 is MNHEY and CDR2 is SVGAGI in the germline V gene. The CDR3 runs to 17 residues.

This clonotype has ten or more counts. The rearrangement joins TRBV25-1 to TRBJ1-5; D call uncertain. Germline-derived CDR1 and CDR2 are MGHDK and SYGVNS. The CDR3 is made up of 12 amino acids. The V and J ends lost 3 bases and 4 bases respectively, with 4 bases between them. The CDR3 spells CASSDANQPQHF. The CDR3 bases are TGTGCCAGCAGTGACGCGAATCAGCCCCAGCATTTT.

The table lists this clonotype with many counts. The genes are TRBV12-3 or TRBV12-4 and TRBJ2-2, with 15 bases identical to TRBD2. Trimming at V came to 5 bases and at J to 8 bases, leaving 12 bases not matched to a gene. The CDR3 totals 18 residues. CDR3: CASSPQGLAGGSGGELFF. The CDR3 nucleotides read TGTGCCAGCAGTCCCCAAGGACTAGCGGGAGGGTCTGGGGGGGAGCTGTTTTTT.

This rearrangement joins TRBV7-2 to TRBJ2-7; tentative D call: TRBD1 (5 bases). There are 13 residues in the CDR3. The germline CDR1 and CDR2 sequences are SGHTA and FQGNSA. The V end lost 5 bases, the J end lost 4 bases, and 12 bases lay between the germline ends. The CDR3 nucleotides read TGTGCCAGCAGCGGCGACAGAGATTACGAGCAGTACTTC. It encodes CASSGDRDYEQYF. Supplemented by reference TRBV7-2 and TRBJ2-7, the full variable domain reads GAGVSQSPSNKVTEKGKDVELRCDPISGHTALYWYRQSLGQGLEFLIYFQGNSAPDKSGLPSDRFSAERTGGSVSTLTIQRTQQEDSAVYLCASSGDRDYEQYFGPGTRLTVT.

The chain has TRBV15 and TRBJ2-5; D ambiguous. V lost 1 base, J lost 0 bases, and 6 bases lay in between. The CDR3 length is 14 residues. CDR1 and CDR2 (germline): LNHNV, YYDKDF (reference sequence). The CDR3 nucleotides read TGTGCCACCAGCAGAGGCGGATACCAAGAGACCCAGTACTTC. Amino acid sequence: CATSRGGYQETQYF. Full variable domain (remainder filled in from reference TRBV15 and TRBJ2-5): DAMVIQNPRYQVTQFGKPVTLSCSQTLNHNVMYWYQQKSSQAPKLLFHYYDKDFNNEADTPDNFQSRRPNTSFCFLDIRSPGLGDTAMYLCATSRGGYQETQYFGPGTRLLVL.

J is TRBJ2-5 and V is TRBV4-1; possible D gene TRBD2, 6 bases. V dropped 8 bases and J dropped 5 bases, with 15 bases sitting between them. The length of the CDR3 is 13 residues. Germline CDR1 MGHRA, CDR2 YSYEKL. The CDR3 here is CASARLVQETQYF. CDR3 coding DNA: TGCGCCAGCGCGCGACTAGTACAGGAGACCCAGTACTTC.

CDR3 sequence (DNA): TGCGCCAGCAGCTTGGTACAGGGAGGTGGCTATGGCTACACCTTC. This gives the protein CASSLVQGGGYGYTF. The genes are TRBV5-1 and TRBJ1-2, with TRBD1 as a possible D gene (6 bases). This CDR3 comprises 15 residues. From germline, CDR1 is SGHRS and CDR2 YFSETQ. V gave up 0 bases and J gave up 4 bases, with 13 bases separating them.

Turning to this clonotype: A read error may explain this, as a much larger clone is one base away. The J gene is TRBJ1-1, the V gene TRBV2; TRBD1 is a possible D gene (5 bases). The CDR3 totals 11 residues. The germline V gene encodes CDR1 SNHLY and CDR2 FYNNEI. V shed 4 bases and J shed 10 bases, with 10 bases lying between them. CDR3: CASSVRGRAFF. The DNA of the CDR3 is TGTGCCAGCAGTGTCCGGGGCCGAGCTTTCTTT.

The chain links TRBV30 to TRBJ1-1, with 8 nucleotides matching TRBD1. Trimming removed 2 bases from V and 0 bases from J; junction bases left unmatched: 5. CDR1 is GTSNPN and CDR2 is SVGIG in the germline V gene (reference sequence). This CDR3 contains 15 residues. The CDR3 spells CAWSRQGIMNTEAFF. Here the CDR3 DNA reads TGTGCCTGGAGTAGACAGGGGATCATGAACACTGAAGCTTTCTTT.

This clonotype has ten or more counts. The chain is built from TRBV15 and TRBJ1-1, with D possibly TRBD1 on 5 matching bases. CDR3 length equals 16 residues. CDR1 and CDR2 (germline): LNHNV, YYDKDF (reference sequence). Trimming removed 0 bases at V and 0 bases at J, with 11 bases between. The CDR3 nucleotides are TGTGCCACCAGCAGAGATTCGGGGGGATTGAACACTGAAGCTTTCTTT. It translates to CATSRDSGGLNTEAFF.

In this sample, this clonotype turned up many times. V is TRBV6-1 and J is TRBJ1-3, with D possibly TRBD1 on 5 matching bases. This CDR3 has 14 residues. Trimming took 5 bases from V and 3 from J, leaving 11 bases between them. From germline, CDR1 is MNHNS and CDR2 SASEGT. CDR3 in amino acids: CASSQGALGNTIYF. As DNA, the CDR3 is TGTGCCAGCAGTCAAGGGGCGCTTGGAAACACCATATATTTT.

This clonotype was seen repeatedly, ten times or more. V is TRBV7-8 and J is TRBJ2-7, with 10 bases fitting TRBD2. CDR1 and CDR2 (germline): SGHVS, FQNEAQ. CDR3 length: 16 residues. Germline trimming cut 5 bases from V and 3 bases from J; bases unmatched to any gene: 10. Here the CDR3 DNA reads TGTGCCAGCAGCCCCCTAGCGGGAGCCAACTTCTACGAGCAGTACTTC. Translating gives CASSPLAGANFYEQYF.

V is TRBV24-1 and J is TRBJ1-2; 7 nucleotides align to TRBD1. Germline values: CDR1 KGHDR, CDR2 SFDVKD. Germline trimming cut 3 bases from V and 8 bases from J; bases unmatched to any gene: 8. The CDR3 extends over 14 amino acids. The DNA of the CDR3 is TGTGCCACCAGTGATCCACTGACAGGGCACGGCTACACCTTC. As protein: CATSDPLTGHGYTF.

The sample holds many counts of this clonotype. J is TRBJ1-3 and V is TRBV10-3; TRBD1 matches at 7 bases. CDR3 length: 15 amino acids. With V trimmed by 2 bases and J by 3 bases, 4 bases remained unmatched. The germline V gene has CDR1 ENHRY and CDR2 SYGVKD. This CDR3 reads CAISETGERGNTIYF. In DNA, the CDR3 is TGTGCCATCAGTGAGACAGGGGAGCGTGGAAACACCATATATTTT.